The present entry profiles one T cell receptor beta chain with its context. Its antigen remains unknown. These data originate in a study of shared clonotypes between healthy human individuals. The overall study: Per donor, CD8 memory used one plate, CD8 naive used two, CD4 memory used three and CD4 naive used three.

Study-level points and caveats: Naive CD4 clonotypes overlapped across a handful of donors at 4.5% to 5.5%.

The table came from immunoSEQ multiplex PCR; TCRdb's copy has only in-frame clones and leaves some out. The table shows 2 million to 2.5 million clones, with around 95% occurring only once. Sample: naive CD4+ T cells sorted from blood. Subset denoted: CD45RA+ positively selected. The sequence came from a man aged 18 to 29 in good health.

DNA for the CDR3: TGTGCCAGCAGTTTAACCCTCCCTAGCAATCAGCCCCAGCATTTT. Its translation: CASSLTLPSNQPQHF. The genes are TRBV27 and TRBJ1-5, with D hard to call. This CDR3 comprises 15 residues. V lost 2 bases and J 0 bases, leaving 8 bases between the germline ends. The germline V gene encodes CDR1 MNHEY and CDR2 SMNVEV (reference sequence).